This TCR beta chain was documented in a study of control samples from healthy donors and cancer patients. Some clones are missing from TCRdb's copy, which holds only in-frame ones; the method was immunoSEQ multiplex PCR. There are 120,000 or so clones in the sample; 85% to 95% occur only once, and just under 0.6% lies in the top ten. This receptor was obtained from a man older than 75 with head and neck cancer. Sample: PBMCs.

The CDR3 here is CASSSIQGLRETQYF. The DNA of the CDR3 is TGTGCCAGCAGCTCTATACAGGGGTTAAGAGAGACCCAGTACTTC. V is TRBV7-9 and J is TRBJ2-5; 7 bases match TRBD1. CDR1 and CDR2 from the germline V gene are SEHNR and FQNEAQ (reference sequence). Germline trimming cut 4 bases from V and 4 bases from J; bases unmatched to any gene: 9. The CDR3 length is 15 residues.